Below are 14 T cell receptor beta chains sequenced from a single sample in a study of cytotoxic CD8 clonotypes in ibrutinib-treated CLL. Generated by immunoSEQ multiplex PCR, the TCRdb table keeps only in-frame clones and is missing some. The profile shows approximately 340,000 clones, over 55% of them singletons. The sequences come from PBMCs, collected after 36 months of ibrutinib treatment. The receptors come from a human donor with chronic lymphocytic leukemia.

The table lists this clone with a few counts. V gene TRBV4-1 combines with J gene TRBJ2-1; D gene uncertain. The V end lost 5 bases, the J end lost 2 bases, and 16 bases lay between the germline ends. The CDR3 is made up of 16 amino acids. Looked up from germline, CDR1 is MGHRA and CDR2 is YSYEKL. CDR3 DNA: TGCGCCAGCAGCAACGGGTCTCCCATTCCCTACAATGAGCAGTTCTTC. As protein: CASSNGSPIPYNEQFF.

The chain uses TRBV5-1 and TRBJ2-1; D not certain. Germline V lookup: CDR1 SGHRS, CDR2 YFSETQ. The V end lost 4 bases, the J end lost 6 bases, and 11 bases lay between the germline ends. CDR3 size: 13 residues. CDR3 sequence (DNA): TGCGCCAGCAGCGAAACGGTTTCCAATGAGCAGTTCTTC. Protein product: CASSETVSNEQFF.

The chain combines TRBV29-1 with TRBJ2-3; tentative D call: TRBD2 (6 bases). V lost 1 base and J lost 1, with 18 bases in between. The germline V gene encodes CDR1 SQVTM and CDR2 ANQGSEA. The CDR3 spans 17 residues. CDR3 coding DNA: TGCAGCGTTGAAGGAAGGGAGGCGGCCTGGGGCACAGATACGCAGTATTTT. The encoded protein is CSVEGREAAWGTDTQYF.

The chain links TRBV28 to TRBJ2-5; 8 positions match TRBD1. Trimming took 6 bases from V and 3 from J; bases not matched to a gene: 3. Germline V gene lookup returns CDR1 MDHEN and CDR2 SYDVKM. The CDR3 has 13 amino acids. The CDR3 reads CASSRTGKETQYF. The CDR3, as DNA: TGTGCCAGCAGCCGGACAGGGAAAGAGACCCAGTACTTC.

The V and J genes are TRBV5-1 and TRBJ1-2; 7 nucleotides match TRBD1. In germline, CDR1 is SGHRS, CDR2 YFSETQ. The CDR3 extends over 18 amino acids. Germline trimming cut 4 bases from V and 0 bases from J; bases unmatched to any gene: 15. CDR3 DNA sequence: TGCGCCAGCAGCGCCCAACAGGGGATAAAGGAAACTAACTATGGCTACACCTTC. Its protein is CASSAQQGIKETNYGYTF.

This clone appeared a few times. The rearrangement links TRBV7-2 to TRBJ2-5, with 10 nucleotides matching TRBD1. CDR3 length equals 16 residues. Germline CDR1 is SGHTA and CDR2 is FQGNSA. With 1 base clipped from V and 5 bases from J, the junction kept 7 bases outside the gene matches. In DNA form, the CDR3 reads TGTGCCAGCAGCTTAGAGACAGGGGGCGCTTGGGAGACCCAGTACTTC. Protein sequence: CASSLETGGAWETQYF.

This chain connects TRBV6-6 to TRBJ2-7; D is unresolved. The length of the CDR3 is 13 residues. The V gene lost 4 bases and the J gene lost 0 bases, with 7 bases spanning the gap. Per germline, CDR1 MNHNY and CDR2 SVGAGI (reference sequence). The CDR3 loop is CASSFGVSYEQYF. The CDR3 DNA is TGTGCCAGCAGTTTCGGCGTCTCCTACGAGCAGTACTTC.

This chain links TRBV7-8 with TRBJ1-5; 7 nucleotides match TRBD1. After removal of 5 bases from V and 6 bases from J, the junction contained 7 bases not matched to a gene. The CDR3 length is 14 residues. Germline lookup yields CDR1 SGHVS and CDR2 FQNEAQ. The CDR3 nucleotides are TGTGCCAGCAGCCCGACAGGGTTGCCTCAGCCCCAGCATTTT. Its protein is CASSPTGLPQPQHF. Together with reference TRBV7-8 and TRBJ1-5, the CDR3 gives the full variable domain: GAGVSQSPRYKVAKRGQDVALRCDPISGHVSLFWYQQALGQGPEFLTYFQNEAQLDKSGLPSDRFFAERPEGSVSTLKIQRTQQEDSAVYLCASSPTGLPQPQHFGDGTRLSIL.

The chain couples TRBV2 to TRBJ2-3, with D hard to call. This CDR3 is built from 12 residues. Germline V CDR1 and CDR2: SNHLY, FYNNEI. Between the trimmed V and J ends, which lost 7 bases and 0 bases, there was a span of 5 bases. This CDR3 reads CASIVSTDTQYF. In DNA form, the CDR3 reads TGTGCCAGCATAGTAAGCACAGATACGCAGTATTTT. The variable domain in full, with the rest retrieved from reference TRBV2 and TRBJ2-3, is EPEVTQTPSHQVTQMGQEVILRCVPISNHLYFYWYRQILGQKVEFLVSFYNNEISEKSEIFDDQFSVERPDGSNFTLKIRSTKLEDSAMYFCASIVSTDTQYFGPGTRLTVL.

The chain combines TRBV10-3 with TRBJ1-4; D remains unclear. This CDR3 region has 11 residues. The germline gives CDR1 ENHRY, CDR2 SYGVKD. Trimming took off 2 bases at V and 8 bases at J, with 3 bases between the two ends. The CDR3 loop is CAISEGEKLFF. The CDR3 region has the DNA TGTGCCATCAGTGAGGGCGAAAAACTGTTTTTT.

The chain carries TRBV6-1 and TRBJ2-3, with D possibly being TRBD1 (6 bases). Germline-derived CDR1 and CDR2 are MNHNS and SASEGT. The CDR3 loop spans 15 amino acids. V lost 5 bases and J lost 1, with 13 bases in between. In DNA, the CDR3 is TGTGCCAGCAGTCCGGACAGAACTGGCACAGATACGCAGTATTTT. Its translation is CASSPDRTGTDTQYF.

The J gene is TRBJ2-2, the V gene TRBV5-1, with D tentatively TRBD2 (5 bases). The CDR3 consists of 14 residues. In germline, CDR1 is SGHRS, CDR2 YFSETQ. With 0 bases removed from V and 6 bases from J, the gap between germline ends came to 9 bases. CDR3 sequence reads: CASSLVARAGELFF. The CDR3 nucleotides are TGCGCCAGCAGCTTGGTCGCGAGGGCCGGGGAGCTGTTTTTT.

The V and J genes are TRBV5-1 and TRBJ1-2, with 10 bases that match TRBD1. In germline, CDR1 is SGHRS, CDR2 YFSETQ. CDR3 length: 18 residues. After removal of 3 bases from V and 5 bases from J, the junction contained 16 bases not matched to a gene. The CDR3 region has the DNA TGCGCCAGCAGCTGGGGGCCGGGACAGGGGACCCTATATTATGGCTACACCTTC. Protein: CASSWGPGQGTLYYGYTF.

This chain uses TRBV2 with TRBJ2-2; D ambiguous. The CDR3 length is 12 residues. The V end was cut by 7 bases, the J end by 6 bases, with 9 bases between. Per the germline V gene, CDR1 is SNHLY and CDR2 is FYNNEI. The chain's CDR3 is CASTWDSGELFF. The CDR3 DNA is TGTGCCAGCACTTGGGATTCCGGGGAGCTGTTTTTT.